This record looks at one TCR beta chain sequence and its context. Its cognate antigen is unknown. The CDR3 totals 19 residues. J lost 0 bases, V lost 5 bases, and 14 bases had no gene match. Germline V gene data show CDR1 as SGHTA and CDR2 as FQGTGA. This entry comes from a study of graft-versus-host responses after intestinal transplantation. In the study overall: In this cohort, recipients had multivisceral, liver-intestinal, or isolated intestinal transplants.

Findings and limits, study-wide: Levels of circulating GvH clones at their peak were associated with early post-transplant HvG declines. Within allografts, high graft-versus-host to host-versus-graft clonal ratios were seen among patients with graft-donor T cell macrochimerism.

Using immunoSEQ multiplex PCR, the repertoire was profiled, and TCRdb retains in-frame clones only, with some absent. Of around 100,000 clones listed, 93% are singletons. The chain carries TRBV7-3 and TRBJ2-1; 9 bases are shared with TRBD2. The clonotype comes from a human donor who was the organ donor for an intestinal transplant. The source material was unstimulated CD8+ T cells sorted from spleen or lymph node cells, sampled before transplant. The CDR3 region has the DNA TGTGCCAGCAGCCCTCGGGATAGCGGGAGCCGGAGCTCCTACAATGAGCAGTTCTTC. Translation: CASSPRDSGSRSSYNEQFF.